The rows below give T cell receptor beta chains drawn from one sample of a study of T-cell memory formation after mild COVID-19. TCRdb itself ran the 5' RACE reads through MiXCR, one entry per CDR3 protein. The sample contains 65,000 to 95,000 distinct CDR3 sequences, 9.5% to 15% of which appear only once. Sequencing used PBMCs or a T cell subset sorted from them (not recorded which). The source of these receptors is a man between 18 and 35 years old who had mild COVID-19 (a few samples of this study predate the infection). Cell type and time point are not known. Both conserved end residues are part of each CDR3.

J gene | V gene | CDR3 protein
TRBJ2-7 | TRBV27 | CASSPGGRYEQYF
TRBJ2-3 | TRBV7-8 | CASSLAPDRGADTQYF
TRBJ2-1 | TRBV19 | CASSPGVSGGYNEQFF
TRBJ2-3 | TRBV9 | CASNEGETDTQYF
TRBJ2-1 | TRBV7-3 | CASSASAGGGGNNEQFF
TRBJ2-6 | TRBV7-9 | CASSPTTGSGANVLTF
TRBJ2-6 | TRBV4-1 | CASSQDSGGLLPGANVLTF
TRBJ2-3 | TRBV7-2 | CASSPRLAGARTDTQYF
TRBJ1-1 | TRBV5-1 | CASSSLSDRGNTEAFF
TRBJ2-7 | TRBV5-1 | CASSASGTSNEQYF
TRBJ1-5 | TRBV7-9 | CASSLADQPQHF
TRBJ2-1 | TRBV4-3 | CASSQGLDSYNEQFF
TRBJ2-1 | TRBV6-5 | CASSYSGGSYNEQFF
TRBJ2-3 | TRBV11-2 | CASSLLPVTDTQYF
TRBJ1-1 | TRBV27 | CASSPGPNTEAFF
TRBJ2-3 | TRBV11-2 | CASSLGGDHRLDTQYF
TRBJ2-3 | TRBV6-4 | CASSDSTSGGDTQYF
TRBJ1-2 | TRBV5-1 | CASSPRGTGGDGYTF
TRBJ1-5 | TRBV4-1 | CASSQVGNQPQHF
TRBJ2-5 | TRBV7-9 | CASSLPWETQYF
TRBJ1-5 | TRBV7-3 | CASSCYVARDRSNQPQHF
TRBJ1-2 | TRBV29-1 | CSVDPGHLYGYTF
TRBJ2-2 | TRBV7-9 | CASSLIYTGELFF
TRBJ2-4 | TRBV11-1 | CASSDMTGTGAYF
TRBJ1-4 | TRBV6-1 | CASSAPATNEKLFF
TRBJ2-5 | TRBV2 | CASRRETQYF
TRBJ2-2 | TRBV4-2 | CASSQPGAGGELFF
TRBJ2-2 | TRBV4-2 | CASSQEDIGMVTGELFF
TRBJ2-1 | TRBV29-1 | CSVEEKPGEQFF
TRBJ2-1 | TRBV3-1 | CASSLRGGTSGNEQFF
TRBJ2-3 | TRBV6-5 | CASSSWTITDTQYF
TRBJ1-2 | TRBV15 | CATRSTGNYGYTF
TRBJ2-7 | TRBV4-2 | CASSQDPVGLEQYF
TRBJ2-5 | TRBV27 | CASSSSRRVQETQYF
TRBJ2-1 | TRBV4-3 | CASSQGPGADYNEQFF
TRBJ2-7 | TRBV4-1 | CASSQGYITGGWQYF
TRBJ1-5 | TRBV12-3/TRBV12-4 | CASSSSDPNQPQHF
TRBJ2-5 | TRBV14 | CASSRSGGGETQYF
TRBJ2-2 | TRBV7-2 | CASSTHLAFSGELFF
TRBJ1-1 | TRBV9 | CASSVVRGEAFF
TRBJ2-7 | TRBV11-3 | CASSYSRTYEQYF
TRBJ2-5 | TRBV27 | CASRTGGATQYF
TRBJ2-1 | TRBV5-6 | CASSFRGSRYNEQFF
TRBJ2-3 | TRBV7-2 | CASSSPDSVGADTQYF
TRBJ2-5 | TRBV10-3 | CATGPGETQYF
TRBJ2-5 | TRBV3-1 | CASSQETPARQETQYF
TRBJ2-3 | TRBV12-3/TRBV12-4 | CASTFTSGGGTDTQYF
TRBJ2-6 | TRBV7-9 | CASSSGQGGTGANVLTF
TRBJ2-7 | TRBV27 | CASGQDRGHWYEQYF
TRBJ1-4 | TRBV27 | CASRPGGEDSVTNEKLFF
TRBJ2-1 | TRBV10-3 | CAITGTGGQDEQFF
TRBJ2-1 | TRBV4-2 | CASRDRGGNEQFF